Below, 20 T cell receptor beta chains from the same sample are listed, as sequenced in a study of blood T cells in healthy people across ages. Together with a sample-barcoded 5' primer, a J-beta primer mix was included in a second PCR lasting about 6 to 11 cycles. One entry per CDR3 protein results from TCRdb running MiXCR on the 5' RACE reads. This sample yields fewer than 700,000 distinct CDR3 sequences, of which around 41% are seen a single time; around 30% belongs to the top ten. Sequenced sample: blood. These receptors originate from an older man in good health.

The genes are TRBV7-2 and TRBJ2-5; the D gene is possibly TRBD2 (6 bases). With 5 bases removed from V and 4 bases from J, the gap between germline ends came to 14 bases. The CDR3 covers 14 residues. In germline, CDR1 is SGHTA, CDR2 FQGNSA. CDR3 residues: CASSHGGNSETQYF. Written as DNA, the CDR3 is TGTGCCAGCAGCCATGGGGGGAATTCAGAGACCCAGTACTTC. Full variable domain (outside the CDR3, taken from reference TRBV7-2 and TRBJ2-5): GAGVSQSPSNKVTEKGKDVELRCDPISGHTALYWYRQSLGQGLEFLIYFQGNSAPDKSGLPSDRFSAERTGGSVSTLTIQRTQQEDSAVYLCASSHGGNSETQYFGPGTRLLVL.

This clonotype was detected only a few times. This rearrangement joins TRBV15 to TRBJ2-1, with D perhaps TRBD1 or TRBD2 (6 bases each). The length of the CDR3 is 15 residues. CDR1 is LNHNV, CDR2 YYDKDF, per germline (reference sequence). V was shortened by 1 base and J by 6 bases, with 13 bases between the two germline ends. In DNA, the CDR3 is TGTGCCACCAGCAGAGTGGGGGGCGCGGGCAATGAGCAGTTCTTC. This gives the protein CATSRVGGAGNEQFF.

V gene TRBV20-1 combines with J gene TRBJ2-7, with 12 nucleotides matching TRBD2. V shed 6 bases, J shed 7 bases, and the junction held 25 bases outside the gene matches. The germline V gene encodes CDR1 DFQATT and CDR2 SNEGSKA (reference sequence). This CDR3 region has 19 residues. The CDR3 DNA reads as TGCAGTGCAACCCACTCCGGACTAGCGGGAAGAGGTGTGAACAATGAGCAGTACTTC. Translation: CSATHSGLAGRGVNNEQYF.

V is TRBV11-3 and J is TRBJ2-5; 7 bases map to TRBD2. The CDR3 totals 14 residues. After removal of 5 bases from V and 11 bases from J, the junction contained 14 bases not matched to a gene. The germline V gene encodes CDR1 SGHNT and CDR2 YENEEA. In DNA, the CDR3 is TGTGCCAGCAGCGGACCGACTAGCAGGGATGAGCAGTACTTC. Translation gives CASSGPTSRDEQYF.

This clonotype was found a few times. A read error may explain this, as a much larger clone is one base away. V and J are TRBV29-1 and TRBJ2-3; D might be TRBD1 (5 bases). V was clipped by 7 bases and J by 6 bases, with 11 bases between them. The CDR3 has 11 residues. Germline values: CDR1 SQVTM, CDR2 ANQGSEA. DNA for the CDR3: TGCAGCGGGTATAGGGGCGATACGCAGTATTTT. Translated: CSGYRGDTQYF.

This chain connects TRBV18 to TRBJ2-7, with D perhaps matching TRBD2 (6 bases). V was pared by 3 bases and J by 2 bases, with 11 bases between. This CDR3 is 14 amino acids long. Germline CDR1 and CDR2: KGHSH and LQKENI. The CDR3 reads CASSPSSGTYEQYF. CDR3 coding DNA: TGTGCCAGCTCACCGAGTAGCGGAACCTACGAGCAGTACTTC.

The CDR3 coding sequence is TGTGCCAGCAGCTTGGTCGGGGGATTTGGGGAGACCCAGTACTTC. It encodes CASSLVGGFGETQYF. This chain links TRBV5-5 with TRBJ2-5; a weak D match, TRBD2 (6 bases). The CDR3 is 15 residues long. CDR1 and CDR2 from the germline V gene are SGHKS and YYEKEE (reference sequence). V was clipped by 0 bases and J by 5 bases, with 14 bases between them.

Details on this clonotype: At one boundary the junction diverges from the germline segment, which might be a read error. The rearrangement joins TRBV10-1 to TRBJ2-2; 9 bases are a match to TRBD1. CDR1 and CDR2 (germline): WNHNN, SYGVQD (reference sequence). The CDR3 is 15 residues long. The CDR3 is CASSESKQGAGGLFF. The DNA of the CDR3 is TGCGCCAGCAGTGAGTCGAAACAGGGGGCCGGGGGGCTGTTTTTT.

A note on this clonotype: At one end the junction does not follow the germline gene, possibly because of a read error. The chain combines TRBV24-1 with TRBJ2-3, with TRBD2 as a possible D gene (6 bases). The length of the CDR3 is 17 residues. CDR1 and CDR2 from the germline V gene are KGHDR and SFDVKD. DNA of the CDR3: TGTGCCACCAGTGTGGGTAGCGGAGGCCACAGCACAGATATGCAGTATTTT. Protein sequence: CATSVGSGGHSTDMQYF.

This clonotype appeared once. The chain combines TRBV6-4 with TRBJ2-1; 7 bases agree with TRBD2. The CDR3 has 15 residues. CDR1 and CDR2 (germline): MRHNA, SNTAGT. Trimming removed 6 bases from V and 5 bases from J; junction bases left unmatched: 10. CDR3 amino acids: CASSPQGGTNNEQFF. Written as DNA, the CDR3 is TGTGCCAGCAGCCCCCAGGGAGGGACCAACAATGAGCAGTTCTTC.

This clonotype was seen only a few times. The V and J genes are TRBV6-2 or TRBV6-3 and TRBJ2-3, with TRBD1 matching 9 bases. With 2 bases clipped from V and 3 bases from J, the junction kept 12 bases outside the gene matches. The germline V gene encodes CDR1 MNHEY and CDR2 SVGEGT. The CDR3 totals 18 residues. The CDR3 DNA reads TGTGCCAGCAGTTACCATACCGGGACAGGGAGAGGGACAGATACGCAGTATTTT. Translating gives CASSYHTGTGRGTDTQYF.

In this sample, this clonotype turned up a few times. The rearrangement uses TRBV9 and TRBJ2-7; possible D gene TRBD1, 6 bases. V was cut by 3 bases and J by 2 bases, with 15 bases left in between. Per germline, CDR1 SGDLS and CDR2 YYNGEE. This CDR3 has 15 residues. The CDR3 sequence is CASSAGGRETYEQYF. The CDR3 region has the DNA TGTGCCAGCAGCGCTGGGGGCAGGGAGACCTACGAGCAGTACTTC.

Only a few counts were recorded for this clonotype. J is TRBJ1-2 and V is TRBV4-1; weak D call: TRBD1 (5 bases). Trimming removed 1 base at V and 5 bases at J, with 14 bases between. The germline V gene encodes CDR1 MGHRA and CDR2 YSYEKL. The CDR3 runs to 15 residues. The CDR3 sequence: CASSQGGVTHYGYTF. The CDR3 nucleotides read TGCGCCAGCAGCCAAGGGGGCGTCACCCATTATGGCTACACCTTC.

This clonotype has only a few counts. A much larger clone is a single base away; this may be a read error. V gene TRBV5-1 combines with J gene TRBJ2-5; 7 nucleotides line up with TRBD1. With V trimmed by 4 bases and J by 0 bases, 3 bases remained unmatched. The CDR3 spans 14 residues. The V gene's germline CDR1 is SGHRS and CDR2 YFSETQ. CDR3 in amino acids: CASSVQGDQETQYF. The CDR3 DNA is TGCGCCAGCAGCGTCCAGGGGGACCAAGAGACCCAGTACTTC.

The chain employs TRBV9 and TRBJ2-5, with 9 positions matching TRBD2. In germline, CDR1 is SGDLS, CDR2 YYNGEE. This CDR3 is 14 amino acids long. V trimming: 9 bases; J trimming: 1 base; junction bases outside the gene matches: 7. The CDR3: CANGAGGIQETQYF. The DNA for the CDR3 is TGTGCCAACGGAGCGGGAGGAATCCAAGAGACCCAGTACTTC.

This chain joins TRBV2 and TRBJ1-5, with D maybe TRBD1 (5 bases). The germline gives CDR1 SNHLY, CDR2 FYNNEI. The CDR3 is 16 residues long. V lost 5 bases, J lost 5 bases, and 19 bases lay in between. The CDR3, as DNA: TGTGCCAGCAGTTTAAGGCAGGGCAGGTTGGATCAGCCCCAGCATTTT. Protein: CASSLRQGRLDQPQHF.

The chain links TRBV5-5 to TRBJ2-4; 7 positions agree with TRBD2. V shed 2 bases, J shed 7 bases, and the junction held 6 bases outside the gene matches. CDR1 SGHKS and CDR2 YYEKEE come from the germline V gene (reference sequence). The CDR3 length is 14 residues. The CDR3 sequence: CASSFATTSNIQYF. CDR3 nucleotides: TGTGCCAGCAGCTTCGCTACGACTAGCAACATTCAGTACTTC. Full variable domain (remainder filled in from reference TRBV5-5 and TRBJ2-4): DAGVTQSPTHLIKTRGQQVTLRCSPISGHKSVSWYQQVLGQGPQFIFQYYEKEERGRGNFPDRFSARQFPNYSSELNVNALLLGDSALYLCASSFATTSNIQYFGAGTRLSVL.

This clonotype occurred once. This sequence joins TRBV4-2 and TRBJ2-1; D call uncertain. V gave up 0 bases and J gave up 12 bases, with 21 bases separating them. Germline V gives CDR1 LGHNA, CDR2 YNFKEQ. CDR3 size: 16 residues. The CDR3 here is CASSQEANPGPYGQFF. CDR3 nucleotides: TGTGCCAGCAGCCAAGAGGCTAACCCAGGCCCCTATGGGCAGTTCTTC.

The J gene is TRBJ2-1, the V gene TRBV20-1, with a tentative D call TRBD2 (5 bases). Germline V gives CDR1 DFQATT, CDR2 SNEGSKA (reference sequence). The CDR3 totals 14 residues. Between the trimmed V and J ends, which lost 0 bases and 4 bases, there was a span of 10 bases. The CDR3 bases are TGCAGTGCTAGAGAGGCTAGCTGGTACAATGAGCAGTTCTTC. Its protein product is CSAREASWYNEQFF.

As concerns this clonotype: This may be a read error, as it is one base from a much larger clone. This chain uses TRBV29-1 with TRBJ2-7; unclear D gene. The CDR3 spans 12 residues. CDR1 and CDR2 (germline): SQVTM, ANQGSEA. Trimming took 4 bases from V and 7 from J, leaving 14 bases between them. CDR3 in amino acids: CSVGHPYNEQYF. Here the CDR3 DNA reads TGCAGCGTTGGCCACCCATACAATGAGCAGTACTTC.